This TCR beta chain was captured in a study of beta chain features in type 1 diabetes. Study background: The samples had roughly 110 million sorted cells examined in all. Findings and limits, study-wide: A possible short-template PCR bias applies equally to patients and controls.

With respect to this clone: The antigen remains undetermined.

The investigators reverse transcribed all of the isolated RNA, so they sequenced expressed TCRB transcripts. Sequenced by immunoSEQ multiplex PCR; TCRdb stores in-frame clones only, minus some. Of fewer than 650,000 clones in the sample, about a sixth are singletons; the top ten hold approximately 0.099%. Sorting that relied on CD45RO/CCR7/CD25/CD127/CD95/CD27 yielded CD4+ naive, central memory, regulatory and stem cell-like memory cells. This clonotype was sampled from a man between 18 and 29 years old in good health. The sequencing input was naive CD4+ T cells from blood.

CDR3 coding DNA: TGTGCCAGCAGCTTAACGCCAGGGGGGAGCTCCTACGAGCAGTACTTC. Residues: CASSLTPGGSSYEQYF. The chain recombines TRBV7-3 with TRBJ2-7, with D maybe TRBD1 (7 bases). V was pared by 0 bases and J by 0 bases, with 12 bases between. The CDR3 length is 16 residues. Per the germline V gene, CDR1 is SGHTA and CDR2 is FQGTGA.